Below are 14 T cell receptor beta chains sequenced from a single sample in a study of cytomegalovirus exposure and HLA in healthy donors. Use of 60 Vbeta and 13 Jbeta primers characterized the PCR. The data were produced by immunoSEQ multiplex PCR, yet TCRdb's version contains in-frame clones alone and is incomplete. Among around 110,000 clones, around 75% were seen once, and the ten largest hold roughly 0.82%. Source material: PBMCs. The receptors here all came from a woman aged 25-40 years in good health and CMV-seronegative.

The chain is built from TRBV19 and TRBJ1-2; D remains unclear. The CDR3 has 14 amino acids. V lost 9 bases and J 1 base, leaving 15 bases between the germline ends. CDR1 and CDR2 (germline): LNHDA, SQIVND (reference sequence). The CDR3 protein is CASTPVSSNYGYTF. CDR3 sequence (DNA): TGTGCCAGCACGCCGGTTTCGAGTAACTATGGCTACACCTTC.

The chain combines TRBV9 with TRBJ1-1; a possible D gene is TRBD1 (6 bases). Germline-derived CDR1 and CDR2 are SGDLS and YYNGEE. Trimming removed 4 bases at V and 1 base at J, with 14 bases between. The length of the CDR3 is 15 residues. CDR3 bases: TGTGCCAGCAGCTCCCCGGGACATCAGAACACTGAAGCTTTCTTT. Encoded protein: CASSSPGHQNTEAFF.

The chain has TRBV11-3 and TRBJ1-1; tentative D call: TRBD1 (5 bases). Germline V CDR1 and CDR2: SGHNT, YENEEA. CDR3 length: 12 amino acids. Trimming took 1 base from V and 11 from J, leaving 11 bases between them. CDR3: CASSLAGNGAFF. The CDR3 bases are TGTGCCAGCAGCTTAGCAGGGAACGGCGCTTTCTTT.

J is TRBJ2-4 and V is TRBV10-2, with a tentative D call TRBD1 (6 bases). The CDR3 is 13 residues long. Germline V gives CDR1 WSHSY, CDR2 SAAADI. V was pared by 3 bases and J by 8 bases, with 11 bases between. The CDR3, as DNA: TGCGCCAGCAGTGAAGGACAGCAGTACATTCAGTACTTC. Its translation: CASSEGQQYIQYF.

This chain links TRBV11-3 with TRBJ2-7, with 8 positions matching TRBD1. V lost 6 bases and J lost 2; bases outside the gene matches: 12. CDR3 length equals 16 residues. CDR1 SGHNT and CDR2 YENEEA come from the germline V gene. The chain's CDR3 is CASSLTGALLPYEQYF. Here the CDR3 DNA reads TGTGCCAGCAGTTTGACAGGGGCCCTTCTCCCCTACGAGCAGTACTTC.

The chain is built from TRBV6-1 and TRBJ2-1; maybe TRBD2 (5 bases). The CDR3 has 12 residues. Trimming removed 8 bases from V and 10 bases from J, with 15 bases in between. Germline V lookup: CDR1 MNHNS, CDR2 SASEGT. The chain's CDR3 is CASGYYAGEQFF. Written as DNA, the CDR3 is TGTGCCAGCGGGTACTACGCGGGCGAGCAGTTCTTC.

This chain joins TRBV10-3 and TRBJ2-5; 8 nucleotides line up with TRBD2. Germline-derived CDR1 and CDR2 are ENHRY and SYGVKD. J gave up 3 bases and V 6 bases, and 6 bases lay outside the gene matches. The CDR3 is 14 amino acids. The chain's CDR3 is CAISGGGREETQYF. DNA for the CDR3: TGTGCCATCAGCGGGGGGGGGCGGGAAGAGACCCAGTACTTC.

The rearrangement uses TRBV2 and TRBJ1-5, with D perhaps TRBD1 (5 bases). CDR1 is SNHLY, CDR2 FYNNEI, per germline. CDR3 size: 13 residues. With 6 bases removed from V and 5 bases from J, the gap between germline ends came to 11 bases. The CDR3 DNA reads as TGTGCCAGCAGGGGCCAGGGTGATCAGCCCCAGCATTTT. It translates to CASRGQGDQPQHF.

The chain combines TRBV9 with TRBJ1-1; D unresolved. CDR3 length equals 15 residues. CDR1 and CDR2 (germline): SGDLS, YYNGEE. Trimming stripped 0 bases from V and 1 base from J, with 10 bases between. CDR3 sequence reads: CASSVGAAPNTEAFF. Here the CDR3 DNA reads TGTGCCAGCAGCGTAGGGGCAGCACCGAACACTGAAGCTTTCTTT.

J is TRBJ1-5 and V is TRBV4-2; 7 bases fit TRBD1. J was trimmed by 9 bases and V by 1 base; bases with no gene match: 6. CDR1 and CDR2 from the germline V gene are LGHNA and YNFKEQ. The CDR3 runs 14 residues. This chain's CDR3 is CASSQGQGTGPQHF. Here the CDR3 DNA reads TGTGCCAGCAGCCAAGGACAGGGAACAGGGCCCCAGCATTTT.

The chain has TRBV14 and TRBJ1-2; the D gene is possibly TRBD1 (6 bases). CDR3 size: 16 residues. V was pared by 1 base and J by 4 bases, with 16 bases between. Germline lookup yields CDR1 SGHDN and CDR2 FVKESK. CDR3 protein: CASSQGAGHGLYGYTF. CDR3 bases: TGTGCCAGCAGCCAAGGAGCGGGACACGGACTCTATGGCTACACCTTC.

The chain employs TRBV10-3 and TRBJ1-2; 7 nucleotides match TRBD1. Germline CDR1 ENHRY, CDR2 SYGVKD. V trimming: 8 bases; J trimming: 6 bases; junction bases outside the gene matches: 9. CDR3 size: 13 residues. In DNA, the CDR3 is TGTGCCATCGCTCCAGGGGGTGTGCATGGCTACACCTTC. This translates into CAIAPGGVHGYTF.

The gene calls are TRBV6-5 and TRBJ1-4, with unresolved D. The ends were cut back, 7 bases at V and 1 base at J, with 13 bases in the middle. The germline V gene has CDR1 MNHEY and CDR2 SVGAGI. The CDR3 is 15 amino acids. The chain's CDR3 is CASTRFSGTNEKLFF. DNA of the CDR3: TGTGCCAGCACCCGGTTTAGCGGAACTAATGAAAAACTGTTTTTT.

This rearrangement joins TRBV19 to TRBJ1-2; D unresolved. The CDR3 extends over 13 amino acids. CDR1 LNHDA and CDR2 SQIVND come from the germline V gene (reference sequence). Trimming left V 8 bases short and J 7 bases short, with 17 bases between. The CDR3 region is CASCLTGVGGYTF. DNA of the CDR3: TGTGCCAGTTGCCTCACGGGAGTGGGTGGCTACACCTTC.